Below are 14 T cell receptor beta chains sequenced from a single sample in a study of cytomegalovirus exposure and HLA in healthy donors. This PCR relied on a set of 60 Vbeta primers and 13 Jbeta primers. Clones were read by immunoSEQ multiplex PCR, and TCRdb kept only the in-frame ones, dropping some. The repertoire holds about 160,000 clones, over 60% seen once, with approximately 3% in the top ten. Sequencing input: PBMCs. The source of these receptors is a woman between 25 and 40 years old in good health and CMV-seronegative.

This clone was picked up one time. The CDR3 reads CSVKIGTGNSPLHF. CDR3 DNA sequence: TGCAGCGTCAAAATCGGGACAGGAAATTCACCCCTCCACTTT. The chain carries TRBV29-1 and TRBJ1-6, with 8 bases fitting TRBD1. CDR1 and CDR2 from the germline V gene are SQVTM and ANQGSEA. Trimming at V came to 6 bases and at J to 7 bases, leaving 8 bases not matched to a gene. The CDR3 consists of 14 residues.

V and J are TRBV21-1 and TRBJ2-3; the table's TRBD1 call for D was not verified on the DNA. TRBV21-1 is a known pseudogene. The CDR3 contains 17 residues. CDR3 sequence (DNA): TGTGCCAGCAGCACCAATCCCGGGACAGGGAACACAGATACGCAGTATTTT. Its translation: CASSTNPGTGNTDTQYF.

J is TRBJ1-1 and V is TRBV5-1; 10 bases are a match to TRBD1. The CDR3 loop spans 13 amino acids. Unmatched junction bases numbered 7, after V lost 0 bases and J lost 14 bases. Germline CDR1 and CDR2: SGHRS and YFSETQ. DNA of the CDR3: TGCGCCAGCAGCTTGGCGGGGGACAGGGGTTCATTCTTT. Protein product: CASSLAGDRGSFF. The whole variable domain, filled in from reference TRBV5-1 and TRBJ1-1, reads KAGVTQTPRYLIKTRGQQVTLSCSPISGHRSVSWYQQTPGQGLQFLFEYFSETQRNKGNFPGRFSGRQFSNSRSEMNVSTLELGDSALYLCASSLAGDRGSFFGQGTRLTVV.

This clone came up a few times. The chain couples TRBV7-9 to TRBJ2-2, with D maybe TRBD1 (6 bases). The CDR3 has 15 residues. Germline assignment: CDR1 SEHNR and CDR2 FQNEAQ (reference sequence). The germline V and J ends were trimmed by 5 bases and 2 bases, with 12 bases remaining between them. CDR3 DNA: TGTGCCAGCAGCGACCGGGACACCAACACCGGGGAGCTGTTTTTT. This gives the protein CASSDRDTNTGELFF. Drawing the rest from reference TRBV7-9 and TRBJ2-2, the complete variable domain is DTGVSQNPRHKITKRGQNVTFRCDPISEHNRLYWYRQTLGQGPEFLTYFQNEAQLEKSRLLSDRFSAERPKGSFSTLEIQRTEQGDSAMYLCASSDRDTNTGELFFGEGSRLTVL.

The chain recombines TRBV5-6 with TRBJ1-4; 10 bases agree with TRBD1. Germline CDR1 SGHDT, CDR2 YYEEEE. With V trimmed by 5 bases and J by 8 bases, 6 bases remained unmatched. CDR3 length: 14 amino acids. The CDR3 here is CASRKTGGNEKLFF. In DNA form, the CDR3 reads TGTGCCAGCAGAAAGACAGGGGGCAACGAAAAACTGTTTTTT.

This clone was seen more than once but under ten times. The V call is TRBV5-6, the J call TRBJ1-1; no reliable D call. The CDR3 has 13 amino acids. In germline, CDR1 is SGHDT, CDR2 YYEEEE. The V gene lost 4 bases and the J gene lost 3 bases, with 10 bases spanning the gap. CDR3 residues: CASSLGWDTEAFF. CDR3 coding DNA: TGTGCCAGCAGCCTCGGGTGGGACACTGAAGCTTTCTTT.

The chain joins TRBV28 to TRBJ2-7; TRBD1 matches 9 bases. Germline assignment: CDR1 MDHEN and CDR2 SYDVKM. The CDR3 length is 14 residues. The trim removed 3 bases at V and 5 bases at J, leaving 5 bases unmatched. In DNA form, the CDR3 reads TGTGCCAGCAGTTTGGGGGACAGGGCCCACGAGCAGTACTTC. This gives the protein CASSLGDRAHEQYF.

The J gene is TRBJ1-2, the V gene TRBV5-5; 7 bases agree with TRBD1. The CDR3 is made up of 16 amino acids. With 0 bases clipped from V and 5 bases from J, the junction kept 10 bases outside the gene matches. The germline CDR1 and CDR2 sequences are SGHKS and YYEKEE (reference sequence). CDR3 residues: CASSLGQDRRTYGYTF. In nucleotides, the CDR3 is TGTGCCAGCAGCTTGGGGCAGGACAGGAGAACATATGGCTACACCTTC.

The V gene is TRBV27, the J gene TRBJ2-3; no clear D. The ends were cut back, 6 bases at V and 0 bases at J, with 10 bases in the middle. The germline V gene has CDR1 MNHEY and CDR2 SMNVEV (reference sequence). The CDR3 length is 14 residues. In DNA form, the CDR3 reads TGTGCCAGCAGCCAACTTGGTAGCACAGATACGCAGTATTTT. This gives the protein CASSQLGSTDTQYF.

The CDR3, as DNA: TGTGCCAGCAGACCTCGGGAAGCAAATGGCTACACCTTC. This translates into CASRPREANGYTF. V and J are TRBV6-5 and TRBJ1-2; no clear D gene. From germline, CDR1 is MNHEY and CDR2 SVGAGI. CDR3 length equals 13 residues. V was pared by 6 bases and J by 6 bases, with 14 bases between.

This chain joins TRBV6-5 and TRBJ1-5; D gene uncertain. The V end was cut by 11 bases, the J end by 9 bases, with 20 bases between. The CDR3 loop spans 13 amino acids. Germline loops: CDR1 MNHEY, CDR2 SVGAGI. The CDR3 DNA follows: TGTGCCTCCTCTCTGGGCCCTCAAGGGCCCCAGCATTTT. It is translated as CASSLGPQGPQHF.

The chain couples TRBV2 to TRBJ1-1, with D hard to call. CDR1 is SNHLY and CDR2 is FYNNEI in the germline V gene. V was clipped by 6 bases and J by 4 bases, with 18 bases between them. CDR3 length: 15 residues. CDR3 nucleotides: TGTGCCAGCAGCGCCGAGCTAGGAGGGATCACTGAAGCTTTCTTT. Amino acid sequence: CASSAELGGITEAFF.

This clone was detected a few times. The chain is built from TRBV11-2 and TRBJ1-1; a weak D match, TRBD1 (5 bases). The CDR3 length is 16 residues. Germline V gene sequence: CDR1 SGHAT, CDR2 FQNNGV. Trimming pared 1 base from V and 3 bases from J, leaving 15 bases between. CDR3 residues: CASSLGRGTGDTEAFF. CDR3 coding DNA: TGTGCCAGCAGCTTAGGGAGGGGAACCGGGGACACTGAAGCTTTCTTT. Full variable domain (remainder filled in from reference TRBV11-2 and TRBJ1-1): EAGVAQSPRYKIIEKRQSVAFWCNPISGHATLYWYQQILGQGPKLLIQFQNNGVVDDSQLPKDRFSAERLKGVDSTLKIQPAKLEDSAVYLCASSLGRGTGDTEAFFGQGTRLTVV.

This clone was observed a few times. The chain uses TRBV14 and TRBJ2-5; TRBD2 might be the D (5 bases). Trimming shortened V by 1 base and J by 9 bases, and 18 bases separated the two germline ends. The germline CDR1 and CDR2 sequences are SGHDN and FVKESK. The CDR3 is made up of 15 amino acids. The CDR3 DNA is TGTGCCAGCAGCCAAGTGAGGGCCGCCCCTAGATCCCAGTACTTC. It codes for CASSQVRAAPRSQYF.